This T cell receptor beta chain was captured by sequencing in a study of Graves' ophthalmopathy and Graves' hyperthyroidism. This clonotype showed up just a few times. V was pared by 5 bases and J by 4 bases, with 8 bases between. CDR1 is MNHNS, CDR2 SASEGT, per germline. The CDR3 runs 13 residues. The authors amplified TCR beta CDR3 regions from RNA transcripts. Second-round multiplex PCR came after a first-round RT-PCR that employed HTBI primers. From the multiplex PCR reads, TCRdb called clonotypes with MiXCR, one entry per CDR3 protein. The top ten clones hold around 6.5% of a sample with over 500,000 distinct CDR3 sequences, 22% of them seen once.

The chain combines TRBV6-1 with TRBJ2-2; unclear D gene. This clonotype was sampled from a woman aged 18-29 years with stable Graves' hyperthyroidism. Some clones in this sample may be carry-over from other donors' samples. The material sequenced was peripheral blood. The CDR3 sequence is CASSTLITGELFF. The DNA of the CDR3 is TGTGCCAGCAGTACCCTAATCACCGGGGAGCTGTTTTTT.